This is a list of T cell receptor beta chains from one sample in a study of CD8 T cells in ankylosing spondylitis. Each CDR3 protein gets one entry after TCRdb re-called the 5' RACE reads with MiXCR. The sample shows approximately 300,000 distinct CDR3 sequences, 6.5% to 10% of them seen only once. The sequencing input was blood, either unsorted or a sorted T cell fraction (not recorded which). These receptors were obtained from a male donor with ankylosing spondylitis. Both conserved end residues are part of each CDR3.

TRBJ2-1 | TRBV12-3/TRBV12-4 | CASSPQGYNEQFF
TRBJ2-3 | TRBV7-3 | CASSSDGKPTDTQYF
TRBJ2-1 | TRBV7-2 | CASSLALSGSSYNEQFF
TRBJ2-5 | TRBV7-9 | CASSPTSGREGETQYF
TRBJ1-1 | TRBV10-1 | CASSESTGAEAFF
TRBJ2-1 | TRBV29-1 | CSVERRLGDNEQFF
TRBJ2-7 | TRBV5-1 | CASSSYPSQDEQYF
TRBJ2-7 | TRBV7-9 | CASSSSTSGAYEQYF
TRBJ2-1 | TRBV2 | CASATSGGSYNEQFF
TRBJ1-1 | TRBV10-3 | CAISAGPAVNTEAFF
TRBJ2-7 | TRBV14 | CASSQGFWRSSYEQYF
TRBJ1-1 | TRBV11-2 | CASSLERWATEAFF
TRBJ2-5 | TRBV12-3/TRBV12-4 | CASSLTGRDGETQYF
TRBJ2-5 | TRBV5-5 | CASSLGLAGVGTQYF
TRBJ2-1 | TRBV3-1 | CASSQEGAGSGRFNEQFF
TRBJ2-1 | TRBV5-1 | CASSSGQGSHNEQFF
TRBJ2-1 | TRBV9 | CASSFSRGSTDEQFF
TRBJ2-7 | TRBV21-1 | CASSKGGTGGPHNLFYEQYF
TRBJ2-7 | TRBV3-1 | CASSQVLRASRISYEQYF
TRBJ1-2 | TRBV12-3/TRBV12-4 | CASTWAGGYGYTF
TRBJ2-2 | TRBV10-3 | CAISVRVAGASGELFF
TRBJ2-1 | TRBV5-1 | CASSRGLAGGSSYNEQFF
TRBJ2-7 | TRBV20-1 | CSASPSSGFSLGYEQYF